This TCR beta chain is from a study of blood T cells in healthy people across ages. Alongside a J-beta primer mix, a sample-barcoded 5' primer served in a second PCR lasting roughly 7 to 12 cycles. TCRdb recomputed calls from the 5' RACE reads with MiXCR, one row per CDR3 protein. Of fewer than 1,000,000 distinct CDR3 sequences in the sample, more than 40% were seen once. Extraction of total RNA produced a minimum of 5 micrograms from each sample. Germline V lookup: CDR1 SGHTA, CDR2 FQGNSA. The junction had 14 bases not matched to a gene; V was cut back by 5 bases and J by 7 bases. CDR3 size: 16 residues.

The chain uses TRBV7-2 and TRBJ1-2, with TRBD1 matching over 9 bases. The clonotype comes from a man aged 55-75 years in good health. The sequenced sample was blood. The CDR3 sequence: CASSHEGTGTSGGYTF. CDR3 DNA: TGTGCCAGCAGCCATGAAGGGACAGGGACTTCTGGTGGCTACACCTTC. Supplemented by reference TRBV7-2 and TRBJ1-2, the full variable domain reads GAGVSQSPSNKVTEKGKDVELRCDPISGHTALYWYRQSLGQGLEFLIYFQGNSAPDKSGLPSDRFSAERTGGSVSTLTIQRTQQEDSAVYLCASSHEGTGTSGGYTFGSGTRLTVV.